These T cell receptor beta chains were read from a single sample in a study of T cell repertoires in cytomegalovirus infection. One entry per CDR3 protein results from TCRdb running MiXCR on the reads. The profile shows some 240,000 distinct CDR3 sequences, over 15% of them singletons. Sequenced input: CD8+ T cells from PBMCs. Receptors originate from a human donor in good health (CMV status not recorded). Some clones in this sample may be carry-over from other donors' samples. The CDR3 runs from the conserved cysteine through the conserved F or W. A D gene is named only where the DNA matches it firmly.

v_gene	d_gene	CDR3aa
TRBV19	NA	CASSPRGRGSEQYF
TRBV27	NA	CASTDTRSWSPLHF
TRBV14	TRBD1	CASSRGTGGQEQFF
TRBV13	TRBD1	CASSLLGQHYGYTF
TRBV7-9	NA	CASLAQANTEAFF
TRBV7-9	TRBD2	CASSGTSGKNRIYTQYF
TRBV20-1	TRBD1	CSARDTGAYYEQYF
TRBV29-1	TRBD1	CSVDLQGAVGETQYF
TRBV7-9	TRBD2	CASSAGGPYETQYF
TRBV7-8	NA	CASSLPPTYEQYF
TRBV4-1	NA	CASSQAADTQYF
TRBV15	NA	CATSSYPRQDLSNQPQHF
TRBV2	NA	CASRKEVPEAFF
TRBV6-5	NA	CASSWGVADTQYF
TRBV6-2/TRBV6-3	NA	CASRTGLTYEQYF
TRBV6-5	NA	CASSYGDYNEQFF
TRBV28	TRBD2	CASSLPSGGLSYNEQFF
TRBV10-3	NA	CAIRRDGANQPQHF
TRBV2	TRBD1	CASSGTGTGRYEQYF